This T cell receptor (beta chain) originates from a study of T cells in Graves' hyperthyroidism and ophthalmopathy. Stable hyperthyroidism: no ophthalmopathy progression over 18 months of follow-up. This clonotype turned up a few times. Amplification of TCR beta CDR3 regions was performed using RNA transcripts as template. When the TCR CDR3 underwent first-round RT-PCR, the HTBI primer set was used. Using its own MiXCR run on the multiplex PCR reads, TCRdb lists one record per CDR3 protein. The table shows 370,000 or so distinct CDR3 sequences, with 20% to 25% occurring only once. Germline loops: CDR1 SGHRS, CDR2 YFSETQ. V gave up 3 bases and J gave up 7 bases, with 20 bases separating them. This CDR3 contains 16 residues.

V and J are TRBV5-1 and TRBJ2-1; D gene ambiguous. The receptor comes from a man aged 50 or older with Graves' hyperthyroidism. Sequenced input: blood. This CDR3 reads CASSSAPPGPENEQFF. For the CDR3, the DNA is TGCGCCAGCAGCTCCGCCCCCCCCGGGCCCGAGAATGAGCAGTTCTTC.